This TCR beta chain derives from a study of blood T cells in healthy people across ages. The V gene end was trimmed by 5 bases and the J gene end by 7 bases; junction bases not matched to a gene: 10. Per germline, CDR1 SGHVS and CDR2 FNYEAQ. The CDR3 length is 15 residues. Sample-barcoded 5' priming and a J-beta primer mix drove a second PCR of 7 to 11 cycles. MiXCR, run by TCRdb on the 5' RACE reads, gives a single entry per CDR3 protein. The profile shows about 1.4 million distinct CDR3 sequences, approximately 59% of them singletons. Material: blood. The chain employs TRBV7-6 and TRBJ2-1, with 8 bases that match TRBD2. The sequence was collected from a man aged 18 to 29 in good health. This CDR3 is CASSPGLVRGNEQFF. CDR3 nucleotides: TGTGCCAGCAGCCCGGGACTAGTCAGGGGAAATGAGCAGTTCTTC.